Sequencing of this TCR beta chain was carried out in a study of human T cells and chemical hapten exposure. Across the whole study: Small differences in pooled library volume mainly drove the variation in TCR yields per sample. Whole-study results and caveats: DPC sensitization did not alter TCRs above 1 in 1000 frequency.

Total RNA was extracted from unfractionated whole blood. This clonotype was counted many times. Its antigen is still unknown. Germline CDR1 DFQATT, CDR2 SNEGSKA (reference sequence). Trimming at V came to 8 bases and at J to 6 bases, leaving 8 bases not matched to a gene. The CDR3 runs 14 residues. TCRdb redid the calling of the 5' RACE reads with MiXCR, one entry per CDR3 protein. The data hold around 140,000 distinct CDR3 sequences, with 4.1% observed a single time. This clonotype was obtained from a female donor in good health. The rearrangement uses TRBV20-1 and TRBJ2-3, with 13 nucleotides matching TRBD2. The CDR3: CSTGTSGVGDTQYF. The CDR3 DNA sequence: TGCAGTACCGGGACTAGCGGGGTCGGCGATACGCAGTATTTT.